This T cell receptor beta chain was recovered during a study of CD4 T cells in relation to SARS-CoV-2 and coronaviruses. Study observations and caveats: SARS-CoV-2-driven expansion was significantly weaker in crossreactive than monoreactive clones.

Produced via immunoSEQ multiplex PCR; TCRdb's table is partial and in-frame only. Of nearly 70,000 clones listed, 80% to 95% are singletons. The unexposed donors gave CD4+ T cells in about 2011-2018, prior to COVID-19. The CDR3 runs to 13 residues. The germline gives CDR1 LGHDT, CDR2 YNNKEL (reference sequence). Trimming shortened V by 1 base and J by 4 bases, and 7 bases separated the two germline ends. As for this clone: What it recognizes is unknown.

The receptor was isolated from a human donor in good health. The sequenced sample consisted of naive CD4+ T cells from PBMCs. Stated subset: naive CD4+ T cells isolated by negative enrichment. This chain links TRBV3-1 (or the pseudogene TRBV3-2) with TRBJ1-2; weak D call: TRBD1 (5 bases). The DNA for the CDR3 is TGTGCCAGCAGCCAAGGGACAACCTATGGCTACACCTTC. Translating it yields CASSQGTTYGYTF.